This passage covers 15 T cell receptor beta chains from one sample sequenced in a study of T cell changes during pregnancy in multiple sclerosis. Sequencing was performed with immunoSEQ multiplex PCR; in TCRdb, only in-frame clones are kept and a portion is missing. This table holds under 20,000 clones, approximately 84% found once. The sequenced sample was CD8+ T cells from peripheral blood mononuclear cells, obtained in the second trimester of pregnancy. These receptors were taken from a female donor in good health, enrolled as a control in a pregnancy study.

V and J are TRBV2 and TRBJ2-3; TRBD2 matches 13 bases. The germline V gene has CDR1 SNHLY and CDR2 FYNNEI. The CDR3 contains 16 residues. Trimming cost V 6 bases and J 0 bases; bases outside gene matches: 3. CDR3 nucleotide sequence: TGTGCCAGCAGAGGGACTAGCGGGGCTAGCACAGATACGCAGTATTTT. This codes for CASRGTSGASTDTQYF.

CDR3 residues: CASSVGRRGDETQYF. Here the CDR3 DNA reads TGTGCCAGCAGCGTAGGTCGGCGGGGCGACGAGACCCAGTACTTC. The rearrangement links TRBV9 to TRBJ2-5; D is perhaps TRBD2 (6 bases). The germline V gene has CDR1 SGDLS and CDR2 YYNGEE. V was clipped by 0 bases and J by 5 bases, with 14 bases between them. This CDR3 has 15 amino acids.

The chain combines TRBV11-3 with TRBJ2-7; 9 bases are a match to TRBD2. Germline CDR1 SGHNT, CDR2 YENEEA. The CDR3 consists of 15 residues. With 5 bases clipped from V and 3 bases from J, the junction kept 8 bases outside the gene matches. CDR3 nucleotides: TGTGCCAGCAGCCGAGGCGGGGGGGAAGTCTACGAGCAGTACTTC. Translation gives CASSRGGGEVYEQYF.

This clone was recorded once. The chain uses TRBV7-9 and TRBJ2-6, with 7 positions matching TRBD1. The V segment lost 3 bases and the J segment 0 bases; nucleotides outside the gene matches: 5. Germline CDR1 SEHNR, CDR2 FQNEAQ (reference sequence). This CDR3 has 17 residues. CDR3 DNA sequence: TGTGCCAGCAGCTTCGGGACAGTGACCTCTGGGGCCAACGTCCTGACTTTC. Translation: CASSFGTVTSGANVLTF.

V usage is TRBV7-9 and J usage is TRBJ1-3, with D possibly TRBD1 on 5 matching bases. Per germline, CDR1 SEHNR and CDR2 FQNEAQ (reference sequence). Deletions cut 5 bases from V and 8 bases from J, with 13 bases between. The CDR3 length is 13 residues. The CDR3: CASSPQGIDTIYF. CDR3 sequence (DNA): TGTGCCAGCAGCCCCCAGGGTATTGACACCATATATTTT.

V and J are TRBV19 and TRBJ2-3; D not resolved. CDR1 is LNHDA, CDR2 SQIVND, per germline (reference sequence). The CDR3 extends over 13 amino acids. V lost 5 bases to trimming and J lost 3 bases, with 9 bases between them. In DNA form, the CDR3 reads TGTGCCAGTAGTCCCAGAGCGACAGATACGCAGTATTTT. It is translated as CASSPRATDTQYF.

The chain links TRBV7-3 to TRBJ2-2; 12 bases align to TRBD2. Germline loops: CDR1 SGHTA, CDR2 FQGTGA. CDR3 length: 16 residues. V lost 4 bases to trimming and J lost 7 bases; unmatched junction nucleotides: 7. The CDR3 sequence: CASSSGLAGPGGELFF. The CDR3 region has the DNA TGTGCCAGCAGCTCCGGACTAGCGGGGCCTGGCGGGGAGCTGTTTTTT.

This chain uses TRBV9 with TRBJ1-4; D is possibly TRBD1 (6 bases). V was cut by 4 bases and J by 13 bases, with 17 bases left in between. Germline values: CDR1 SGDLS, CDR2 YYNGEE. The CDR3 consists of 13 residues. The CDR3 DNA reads TGTGCCAGCAGCTCCTCATCCCCAGGGGTACTGTTTTTT. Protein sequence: CASSSSSPGVLFF. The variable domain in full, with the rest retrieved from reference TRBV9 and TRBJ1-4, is DSGVTQTPKHLITATGQRVTLRCSPRSGDLSVYWYQQSLDQGLQFLIQYYNGEERAKGNILERFSAQQFPDLHSELNLSSLELGDSALYFCASSSSSPGVLFFGSGTQLSVL.

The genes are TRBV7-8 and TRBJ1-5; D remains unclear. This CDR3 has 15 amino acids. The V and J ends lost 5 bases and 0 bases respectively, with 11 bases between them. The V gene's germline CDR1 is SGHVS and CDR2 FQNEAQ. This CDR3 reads CASSLSPGSNQPQHF. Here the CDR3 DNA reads TGTGCCAGCAGCCTGTCCCCAGGTAGCAATCAGCCCCAGCATTTT.

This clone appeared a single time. The DNA of the CDR3 is TGCACCAGCAGCCAAGAAGGGGGCCAAACCTACAATGAGCAGTTCTTC. This codes for CTSSQEGGQTYNEQFF. The chain joins TRBV1 to TRBJ2-1; the table calls TRBD1, which could not be checked here. TRBV1 constitutes a pseudogene. This CDR3 has 16 residues.

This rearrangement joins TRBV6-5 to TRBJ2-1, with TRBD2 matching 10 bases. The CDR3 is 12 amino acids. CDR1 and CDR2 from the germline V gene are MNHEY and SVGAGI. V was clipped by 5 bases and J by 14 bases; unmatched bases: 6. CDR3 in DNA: TGTGCCAGCAGTCGTAGCGGGGGGCCGGAGTTCTTC. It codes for CASSRSGGPEFF.

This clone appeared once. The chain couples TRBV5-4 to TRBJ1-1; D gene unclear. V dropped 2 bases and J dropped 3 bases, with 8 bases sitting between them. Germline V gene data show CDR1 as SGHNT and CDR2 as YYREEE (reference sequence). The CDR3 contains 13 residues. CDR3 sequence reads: CASSLGSYTEAFF. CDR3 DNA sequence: TGTGCCAGCAGCTTAGGGAGCTACACTGAAGCTTTCTTT.

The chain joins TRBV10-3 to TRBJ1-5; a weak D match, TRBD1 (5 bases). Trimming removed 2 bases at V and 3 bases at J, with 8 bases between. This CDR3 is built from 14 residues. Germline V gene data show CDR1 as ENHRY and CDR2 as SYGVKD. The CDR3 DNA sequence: TGTGCCATCAGTGAGCCGGGGGTCAATCAGCCCCAGCATTTT. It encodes CAISEPGVNQPQHF.

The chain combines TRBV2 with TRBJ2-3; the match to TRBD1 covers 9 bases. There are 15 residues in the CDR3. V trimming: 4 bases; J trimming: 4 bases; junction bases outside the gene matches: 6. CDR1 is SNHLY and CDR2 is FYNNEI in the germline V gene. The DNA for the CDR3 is TGTGCCAGCAGTGGGGACAGGGAGGGATCAGATACGCAGTATTTT. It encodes CASSGDREGSDTQYF.

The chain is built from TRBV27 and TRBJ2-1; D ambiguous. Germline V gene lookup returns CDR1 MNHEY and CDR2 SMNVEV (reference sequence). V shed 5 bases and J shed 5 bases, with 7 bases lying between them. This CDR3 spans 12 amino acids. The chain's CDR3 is CASSNSHNEQFF. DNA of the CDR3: TGTGCCAGCAGTAACTCGCACAATGAGCAGTTCTTC.